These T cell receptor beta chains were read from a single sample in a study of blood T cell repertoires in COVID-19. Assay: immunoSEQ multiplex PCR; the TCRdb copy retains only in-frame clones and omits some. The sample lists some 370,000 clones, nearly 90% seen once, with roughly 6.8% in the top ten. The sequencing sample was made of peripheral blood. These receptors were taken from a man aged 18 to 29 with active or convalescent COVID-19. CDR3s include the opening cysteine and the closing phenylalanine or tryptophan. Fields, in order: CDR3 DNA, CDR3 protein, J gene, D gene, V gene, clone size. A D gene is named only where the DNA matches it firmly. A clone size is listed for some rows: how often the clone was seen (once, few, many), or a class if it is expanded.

TGTGCCAGCAGGAAAACCAGGGTAGGCGCTGAAGCTTTCTTT CASRKTRVGAEAFF TRBJ1-1 NA TRBV28 NA
TGTGCCAGCAGCCCCCCTCGGAGTCTCGCTTACGAGCAGTACTTC CASSPPRSLAYEQYF TRBJ2-7 NA TRBV9 NA
TGCAGCGCCCTCGGGGTAGCGGGGGCCCTCTCCTACGAGCAGTACTTC CSALGVAGALSYEQYF TRBJ2-7 TRBD2 TRBV29-1 NA
TGTGCCAGCAGCTTTAGGACAGGGGGCTTACGGGAGGGGGCCGGGGAGCTGTTTTTT CASSFRTGGLREGAGELFF TRBJ2-2 TRBD1 TRBV27 once
TGTGCCAGCAGTAGGGCGGGAAGCAATCAGCCCCAGCATTTT CASSRAGSNQPQHF TRBJ1-5 NA TRBV9 NA
TGTGCCAGCAGCTCGCGGAGTAGCGGGGGGGCCTACGAGCAGTACTTC CASSSRSSGGAYEQYF TRBJ2-7 TRBD2 TRBV7-2 NA
TGCGCCAGCAGCCAAGATACTAGCGCGTCAAATCAGTTCTTC CASSQDTSASNQFF TRBJ2-1 TRBD2 TRBV4-3 NA
TGTGCCAGCTTGCTGACAGGGGATAATTCACCCCTCCACTTT CASLLTGDNSPLHF TRBJ1-6 TRBD1 TRBV6-5 few
TGTGCCAGCAGTTCGTCAGCGGGAGGTAACACCGGGGAGCTGTTTTTT CASSSSAGGNTGELFF TRBJ2-2 TRBD2 TRBV27 NA
TGTGCCAGCAGCTTCACTGGCTCTGGAAACACCATATATTTT CASSFTGSGNTIYF TRBJ1-3 NA TRBV7-2 NA
TGTGCCAGCTCACCAAGCAGGGTGAGTGGTGGGAACACTGAAGCTTTCTTT CASSPSRVSGGNTEAFF TRBJ1-1 NA TRBV18 few
TGTGCCAGCAGCTTAATCAGCACTGAAGCTTTCTTT CASSLISTEAFF TRBJ1-1 NA TRBV7-2 NA
TGTGCCAGCAGTTTCGCGGGGAGGCCCAATGAGCAGTTCTTC CASSFAGRPNEQFF TRBJ2-1 NA TRBV28 NA
TGCAGTGTTGTGGAGAACTATGGCTACACCTTC CSVVENYGYTF TRBJ1-2 NA TRBV20-1 NA
TGTGCCAGCAGCTTGACAGTCACCCTACCCCTTACATACAATGAGCAGTTCTTC CASSLTVTLPLTYNEQFF TRBJ2-1 NA TRBV5-8 once
TGTGCCAGCAGTTCTTGGGGGGTTCAGCCCCAGCATTTT CASSSWGVQPQHF TRBJ1-5 NA TRBV28 NA
TGTGCCAGCAGCTTGTTTTCGGCCTCTAGAGCCTCTGGAAACACCATATATTTT CASSLFSASRASGNTIYF TRBJ1-3 NA TRBV5-8 NA
TGTGCCAGTAGCCTGGGGGGATTCTTTTCCGGGGAGCTGTTTTTT CASSLGGFFSGELFF TRBJ2-2 NA TRBV19 NA
TGTGCCAGCAGCTTAGGGTCAGGGGTTGGCTATGGCTACACCTTC CASSLGSGVGYGYTF TRBJ1-2 NA TRBV7-8 NA
TGCAGCGTTGTCACAGGGACCGGGGAGCTGTTTTTT CSVVTGTGELFF TRBJ2-2 NA TRBV29-1 NA
TGTGCCAGCAGCCCACTAGCGGGGGAGCTGTTTTTT CASSPLAGELFF TRBJ2-2 TRBD2 TRBV7-9 NA
TGTGCCATCAGTTCCGGACAGGTTAATGAAAAACTGTTTTTT CAISSGQVNEKLFF TRBJ1-4 TRBD1 TRBV10-3 few
TGTGCCAGTAGTATTGGGCCGTTCTCTGGAAACACCATATATTTT CASSIGPFSGNTIYF TRBJ1-3 NA TRBV19 NA
TGTGCCAGCAGCTGGGGACAGGGAGCAACTAATGAAAAACTGTTTTTT CASSWGQGATNEKLFF TRBJ1-4 TRBD1 TRBV7-2 NA